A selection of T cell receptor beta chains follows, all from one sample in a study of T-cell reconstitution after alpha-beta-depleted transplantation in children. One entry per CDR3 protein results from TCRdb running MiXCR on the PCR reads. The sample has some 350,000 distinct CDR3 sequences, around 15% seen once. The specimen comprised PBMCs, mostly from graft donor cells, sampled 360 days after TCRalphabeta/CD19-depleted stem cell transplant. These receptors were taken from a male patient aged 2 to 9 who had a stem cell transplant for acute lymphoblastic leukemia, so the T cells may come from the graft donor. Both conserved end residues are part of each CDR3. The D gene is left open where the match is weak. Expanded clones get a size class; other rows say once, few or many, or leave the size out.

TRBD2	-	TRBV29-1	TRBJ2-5	CSVAAGGKETQYF	TGCAGCGTTGCAGCGGGAGGGAAAGAGACCCAGTACTTC
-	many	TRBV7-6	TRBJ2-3	CASSLGGDNTQYF	TGTGCCAGCAGCTTAGGGGGAGACAATACGCAGTATTTT
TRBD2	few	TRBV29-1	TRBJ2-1	CSVGGLAIVEQFF	TGCAGCGTTGGTGGACTAGCGATCGTTGAGCAGTTCTTC
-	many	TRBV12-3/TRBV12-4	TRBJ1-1	CASRKAEAFF	TGTGCCAGCAGGAAGGCTGAAGCTTTCTTT
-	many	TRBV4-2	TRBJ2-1	CASSQDLSSYNEQFF	TGTGCCAGCAGCCAAGACCTAAGCTCCTACAATGAGCAGTTCTTC
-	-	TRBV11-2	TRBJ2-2	CASSSPGRRRTGELFF	TGTGCCAGCAGCTCCCCCGGACGAAGGCGGACCGGGGAGCTGTTTTTT
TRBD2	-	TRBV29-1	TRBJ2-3	CSVASGSTDTQYF	TGCAGCGTTGCTAGCGGGAGCACAGATACGCAGTATTTT
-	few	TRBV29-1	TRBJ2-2	CSVVFTNTGELFF	TGCAGCGTTGTATTCACAAACACCGGGGAGCTGTTTTTT
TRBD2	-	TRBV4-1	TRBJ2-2	CASSPSRFGLAGGARTGELFF	TGCGCCAGCAGCCCCTCAAGATTCGGACTAGCGGGAGGCGCTCGGACCGGGGAGCTGTTTTTT
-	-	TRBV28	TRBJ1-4	CASKGGTLWVRGEKLFF	TGTGCCAGCAAGGGGGGCACGTTGTGGGTCAGGGGTGAAAAACTGTTTTTT
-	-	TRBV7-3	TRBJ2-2	CASSFRQDRANTGELFF	TGTGCCAGCAGCTTCCGCCAGGACAGAGCGAACACCGGGGAGCTGTTTTTT
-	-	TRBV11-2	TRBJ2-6	CASSLGISGANVLTF	TGTGCCAGCAGCTTAGGGATCTCTGGGGCCAACGTCCTGACTTTC
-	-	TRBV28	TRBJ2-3	CATEVGAVNIPDTQYF	TGTGCCACCGAGGTGGGAGCGGTGAATATCCCAGATACGCAGTATTTT
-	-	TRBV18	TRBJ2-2	CASSTMGNGELFF	TGTGCCAGCTCAACGATGGGTAACGGGGAGCTGTTTTTT
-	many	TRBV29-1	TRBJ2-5	CSATRQLRETQYF	TGCAGCGCCACCCGACAGTTAAGGGAGACCCAGTACTTC
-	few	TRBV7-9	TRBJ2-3	CASSLGGAADTQYF	TGTGCCAGCAGCTTAGGTGGGGCTGCAGATACGCAGTATTTT
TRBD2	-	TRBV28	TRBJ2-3	CASSLWREGSDTQYF	TGTGCCAGCAGTTTGTGGCGGGAGGGGTCAGATACGCAGTATTTT
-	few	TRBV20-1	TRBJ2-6	CSAPESGANVLTF	TGCAGCGCACCAGAATCTGGGGCCAACGTCCTGACTTTC
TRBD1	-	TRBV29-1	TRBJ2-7	CSVETGTGGYEQYF	TGCAGCGTTGAGACCGGGACAGGGGGCTACGAGCAGTACTTC
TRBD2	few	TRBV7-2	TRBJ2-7	CASSLNMGLAGDEQYF	TGTGCCAGCAGCTTAAATATGGGACTAGCGGGAGACGAGCAGTACTTC
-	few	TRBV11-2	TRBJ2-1	CASSLAGRDYNEQFF	TGTGCCAGCAGCTTAGCGGGACGGGATTACAATGAGCAGTTCTTC
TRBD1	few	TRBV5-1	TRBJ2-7	CASSRRDRVYEQYF	TGCGCCAGCAGCCGCCGGGACAGGGTCTACGAGCAGTACTTC
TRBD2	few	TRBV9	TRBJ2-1	CASSLQTSGRTIAANNEQFF	TGTGCCAGCAGCCTCCAGACTAGCGGGAGGACCATTGCGGCCAACAATGAGCAGTTCTTC
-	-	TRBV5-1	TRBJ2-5	CASTGAGVQETQYF	TGCGCCAGCACCGGGGCAGGAGTACAAGAGACCCAGTACTTC
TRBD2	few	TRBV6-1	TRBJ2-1	CASSRRTSGSYNEQFF	TGTGCCAGCAGCAGACGGACTAGCGGGAGCTACAATGAGCAGTTCTTC
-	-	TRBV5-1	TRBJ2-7	CASSLGGFSSYEQYF	TGCGCCAGCAGCTTGGGGGGTTTCTCATCCTACGAGCAGTACTTC
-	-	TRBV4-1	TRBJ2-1	CASSQDPIAAGEQFF	TGCGCCAGCAGCCAAGATCCTATAGCGGCGGGTGAGCAGTTCTTC
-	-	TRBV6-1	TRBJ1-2	CASSPLRGTVGLRDGYTF	TGTGCCAGCAGTCCACTTAGGGGTACTGTCGGACTACGAGATGGCTACACCTTC
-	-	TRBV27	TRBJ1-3	CASRPTGPGNTIYF	TGTGCCAGCAGACCTACAGGGCCTGGAAACACCATATATTTT
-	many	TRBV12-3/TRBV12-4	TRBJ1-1	CASSAQVTTEAFF	TGTGCCAGCAGTGCTCAGGTTACCACTGAAGCTTTCTTT
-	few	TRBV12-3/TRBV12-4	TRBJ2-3	CASSYWASELPTSTDTQYF	TGTGCCAGCAGTTACTGGGCTAGCGAGCTTCCCACAAGCACAGATACGCAGTATTTT
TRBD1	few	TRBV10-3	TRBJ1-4	CAIKDGRDSNEKLFF	TGTGCCATCAAGGATGGCCGGGACAGTAATGAAAAACTGTTTTTT
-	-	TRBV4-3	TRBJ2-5	CASSTRPQETQYF	TGCGCCAGCAGCACCAGGCCCCAGGAGACCCAGTACTTC
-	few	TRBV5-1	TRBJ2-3	CASSFRQTASTDTQYF	TGCGCCAGCAGCTTCCGACAAACCGCCAGCACAGATACGCAGTATTTT
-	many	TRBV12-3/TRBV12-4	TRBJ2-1	CASSSAQINEQFF	TGTGCCAGCAGTTCCGCGCAGATTAATGAGCAGTTCTTC
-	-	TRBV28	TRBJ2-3	CASSRRLVPWGTDTQYF	TGTGCCAGCAGCCGACGACTAGTCCCCTGGGGCACAGATACGCAGTATTTT
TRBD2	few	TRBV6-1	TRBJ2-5	CASSIGPSGLLGETQYF	TGTGCCAGCAGTATCGGGCCTAGCGGGCTTTTGGGGGAGACCCAGTACTTC
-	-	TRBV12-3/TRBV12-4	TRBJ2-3	CASSQAIDSASTDTQYF	TGTGCCAGCAGCCAAGCCATCGACAGTGCTAGCACAGATACGCAGTATTTT
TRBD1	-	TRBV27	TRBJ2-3	CASREKTGSITDTQYF	TGTGCCAGCAGAGAAAAGACAGGGTCCATCACAGATACGCAGTATTTT
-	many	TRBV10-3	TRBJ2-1	CATQETGKYNEQFF	TGTGCCACCCAGGAGACGGGGAAATACAATGAGCAGTTCTTC
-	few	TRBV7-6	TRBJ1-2	CASSLLFGPSGADYGYTF	TGTGCCAGCAGCTTATTGTTTGGACCGAGCGGTGCGGACTATGGCTACACCTTC
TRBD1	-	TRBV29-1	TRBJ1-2	CSVGQGAYGYTF	TGCAGCGTTGGACAGGGGGCCTATGGCTACACCTTC
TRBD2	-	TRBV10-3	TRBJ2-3	CAISLAADTQYF	TGTGCCATCAGTCTAGCGGCAGATACGCAGTATTTT
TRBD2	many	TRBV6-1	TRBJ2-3	CASNLSGRRDTQYF	TGTGCCAGCAATCTAAGCGGGAGACGAGATACGCAGTATTTT
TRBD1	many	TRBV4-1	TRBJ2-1	CASSQGPGQGIQQFF	TGCGCCAGCAGCCAGGGGCCGGGACAGGGTATCCAGCAGTTCTTC